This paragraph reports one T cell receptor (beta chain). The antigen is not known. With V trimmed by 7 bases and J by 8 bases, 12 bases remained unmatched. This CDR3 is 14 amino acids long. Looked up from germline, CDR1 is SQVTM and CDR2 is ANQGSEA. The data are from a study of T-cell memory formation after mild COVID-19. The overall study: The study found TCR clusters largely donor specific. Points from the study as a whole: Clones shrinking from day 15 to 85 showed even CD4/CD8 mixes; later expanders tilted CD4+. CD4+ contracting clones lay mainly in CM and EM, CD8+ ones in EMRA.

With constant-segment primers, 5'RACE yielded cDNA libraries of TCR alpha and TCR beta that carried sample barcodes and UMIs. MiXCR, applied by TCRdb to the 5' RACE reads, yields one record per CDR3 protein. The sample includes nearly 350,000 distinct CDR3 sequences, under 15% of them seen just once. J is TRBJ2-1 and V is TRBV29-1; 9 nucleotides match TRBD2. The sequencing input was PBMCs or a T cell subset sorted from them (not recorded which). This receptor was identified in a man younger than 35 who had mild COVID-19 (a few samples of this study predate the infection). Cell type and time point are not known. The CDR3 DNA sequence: TGCAGCGGCCGGGGGGCTAGCGGGGTGCATGAGCAGTTCTTC. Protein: CSGRGASGVHEQFF.